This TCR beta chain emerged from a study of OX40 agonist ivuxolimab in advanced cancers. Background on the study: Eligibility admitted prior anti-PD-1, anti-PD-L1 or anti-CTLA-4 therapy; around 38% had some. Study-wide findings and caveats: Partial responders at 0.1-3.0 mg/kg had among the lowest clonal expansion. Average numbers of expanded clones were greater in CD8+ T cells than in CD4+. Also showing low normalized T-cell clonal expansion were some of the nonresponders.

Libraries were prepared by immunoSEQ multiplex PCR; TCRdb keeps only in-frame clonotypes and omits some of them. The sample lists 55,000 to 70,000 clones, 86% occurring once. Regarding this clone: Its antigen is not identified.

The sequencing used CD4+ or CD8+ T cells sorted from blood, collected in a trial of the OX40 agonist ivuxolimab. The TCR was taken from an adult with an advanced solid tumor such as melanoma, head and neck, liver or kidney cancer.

The CDR3 loop reads CASSFRSISSGNTIYF. The CDR3 nucleotides are TGTGCCAGCAGCTTTCGCTCCATATCCTCCGGAAACACCATATATTTT. The V and J genes are TRBV5-5 and TRBJ1-3; D is unclear. Germline loops: CDR1 SGHKS, CDR2 YYEKEE (reference sequence). Trimming took 2 bases from V and 4 from J, leaving 16 bases between them. The CDR3 covers 16 residues.